This record covers a single TCR beta chain. These data originate in a study of T cells expressing NK-cell markers. Study-level background: Each TCR beta repertoire originated in sorted T cells that were CD3+CD56+NKG2C+, CD3+CD56+NKG2C- or CD3+CD56-NKG2C+.

The CDR3 has 18 residues. Germline-derived CDR1 and CDR2 are KGHDR and SFDVKD. One entry per CDR3 protein, without DNA, is what TCRdb gives after re-calling the 5' RACE reads. With roughly 300,000 distinct CDR3 sequences in the sample, the ten largest clones hold 4.2%. The V gene is TRBV24-1, the J gene TRBJ2-1; TCRdb selects TRBD2, and the lack of DNA leaves this call unchecked. The receptor's source is a woman aged 18 to 75 in good health. Source material: blood T cells: a sorted CD56 or NKG2C T cell subset, CD4+ or CD8+ T cells, or bulk PBMC T cells (not recorded which). The CDR3 sequence: CATTTTSGSDASYNEQFF.